This T cell receptor beta chain was captured in a study of CD8 T cells in ankylosing spondylitis. This CDR3 comprises 16 residues. After removal of 5 bases from V and 5 bases from J, the junction contained 7 bases not matched to a gene. TCRdb reanalysed the 5' RACE reads using MiXCR and keeps one entry per CDR3 protein. The sample has just under 350,000 distinct CDR3 sequences; roughly 14% are singletons. About this clonotype: Antigen unknown.

Study-wide findings and caveats: Significant enrichment of disease-linked clones was reported in matched ankylosing spondylitis synovial fluid. Apparently characteristic of ankylosing spondylitis blood was a TCR beta motif (fewer than ten highly homologous variants).

Sequencing was performed on blood, either unsorted or a sorted T cell fraction (not recorded which). The sequence was obtained from a male donor with ankylosing spondylitis or in good health (not recorded which). The gene calls are TRBV12-3 or TRBV12-4 and TRBJ1-5; 12 positions match TRBD1. The CDR3 sequence: CASSTGTGGRDQPQHF. CDR3 bases: TGTGCCAGCAGTACAGGGACAGGGGGCAGAGATCAGCCCCAGCATTTT.